This entry concerns a single T cell receptor (beta chain). Antigen unknown. This entry comes from a study of T-cell reconstitution after alpha-beta-depleted transplantation in children. Regarding the study as a whole: Two months or so post-transplant, alpha-beta T cells reportedly derived from several hundred expanded graft clones.

Unique molecular identifiers were used to barcode this TCRbeta library. TCRdb reanalysed the PCR reads using MiXCR and keeps one entry per CDR3 protein. Of about a million distinct CDR3 sequences in the sample, 25% to 30% are singletons; the top ten hold about 28%. Germline CDR1 reads LGHNA; CDR2 reads YNFKEQ. V shed 0 bases, J shed 4 bases, and the junction held 9 bases outside the gene matches. CDR3 length equals 18 residues. The specimen comprised PBMCs, mostly from graft donor cells, sampled 360 days after TCRalphabeta/CD19-depleted stem cell transplant. This receptor was taken from a boy in the first two years of life who had a stem cell transplant for SCID, so the T cells may come from the graft donor. This chain joins TRBV4-2 and TRBJ2-3; 11 bases are a match to TRBD2. In DNA, the CDR3 is TGTGCCAGCAGCCAAGAACTCCTAGCGGGGGGCCGGGCAGATACGCAGTATTTT. This codes for CASSQELLAGGRADTQYF.